This T cell receptor beta chain was observed in a study of cytomegalovirus exposure and HLA in healthy donors. Both ends counted, the CDR3 spans 13 residues. Germline CDR1 and CDR2: LNHNV and YYDKDF (reference sequence). About this clone itself: This is likely a read error, given that the CDR3 carries no conserved phenylalanine or tryptophan at its end. The limits of the CDR3 on the DNA are not certain, so only TCRdb's listed CDR3 is given.

The PCR had 60 Vbeta and 13 Jbeta primers. TCRdb's table, derived via immunoSEQ multiplex PCR, lists solely in-frame clones and lacks some. Of 160,000 or so clones listed, about four fifths are singletons. Sequencing was done on a sample of PBMCs. The sequence was collected from a woman between 18 and 29 years old in good health and CMV-seropositive. The J gene is TRBJ2-3, the V gene TRBV15; TRBD2 reflects the table's D call only, with no check against the DNA. The CDR3 sequence: CATSSRMGGAVII.